The 24 T cell receptor beta chains below come from one sample, sequenced in a study of tumor and adjacent non-tumor tissue in lung cancer. RNA was extracted from bulk tissue without any cell sorting. The normal lung tissue was taken more than 3 cm from the tumor edge. Three rounds of nested PCR, following a modified ARM-PCR protocol, produced the TCRbeta library. TCRdb re-analysed the multiplex PCR reads in MiXCR, keeping a single row per CDR3 protein. The sample has about 110,000 distinct CDR3 sequences, around 57% seen once. Sequenced material: distant non-tumor lung tissue. These TCRs come from a man aged 60 to 69 with non-small cell lung cancer.

Comments on this clonotype: The CDR3 end shows no conserved phenylalanine or tryptophan, and so a read error is likely. This chain uses TRBV20-1 with TRBJ2-1; tentative D call: TRBD2 (6 bases). The CDR3 loop spans 12 amino acids. The germline V gene has CDR1 DFQATT and CDR2 SNEGSKA (reference sequence). V lost 6 bases, J lost 6 bases, and 12 bases lay in between. The CDR3 DNA sequence: TGCAGTGCCGCGCCACTAGCCAATGAGCAGTTCTCC. Translating gives CSAAPLANEQFS.

This clonotype was counted once. The missing conserved phenylalanine or tryptophan at the end of this CDR3 makes a read error likely. This chain joins TRBV5-4 and TRBJ2-5; no definite D call. The CDR3 length is 13 residues. Germline CDR1 SGHNT, CDR2 YYREEE (reference sequence). The CDR3 reads CARSLGYQETQYL. The CDR3 DNA is TGCGCCAGGAGCTTGGGGTACCAAGAGACCCAGTACTTA.

In its sample, this clonotype was seen a few times. An end of the junction does not agree with germline; a read error may underlie this. The J gene is TRBJ2-3, the V gene TRBV4-2; 12 bases align to TRBD2. The germline V gene has CDR1 LGHNA and CDR2 YNFKEQ. The CDR3 sequence is 19 residues long. The CDR3 DNA sequence: TGTGCCAGCAACCAAGAAGGGGGACTAGCGGGTTGTAGCACAGATACGCAGTATTTT. Amino acid sequence: CASNQEGGLAGCSTDTQYF.

The CDR3, as DNA: TGTGCCAGCAGTTTAGATGGACTTCGGCCTGTGACCCAGTACTTC. It yields the protein CASSLDGLRPVTQYF. The chain combines TRBV28 with TRBJ2-5, with D possibly being TRBD2 (5 bases). V was clipped by 2 bases and J by 7 bases, with 17 bases between them. The CDR3 is 15 amino acids. In germline, CDR1 is MDHEN, CDR2 SYDVKM.

The chain links TRBV11-3 to TRBJ2-7; D call uncertain. V lost 1 base to trimming and J lost 6 bases, with 10 bases between them. The CDR3 totals 13 residues. The germline CDR1 and CDR2 sequences are SGHNT and YENEEA. In nucleotides, the CDR3 is TGTGCCAGCAGCTTAGTGAGTTGGGGCGAGCAGTACTTC. This gives the protein CASSLVSWGEQYF. The entire variable domain, with the rest obtained from reference TRBV11-3 and TRBJ2-7, is as follows: EAGVVQSPRYKIIEKKQPVAFWCNPISGHNTLYWYLQNLGQGPELLIRYENEEAVDDSQLPKDRFSAERLKGVDSTLKIQPAELGDSAVYLCASSLVSWGEQYFGPGTRLTVT.

On this clonotype itself: A much larger clone lies one base from this, so it may be a read error. V and J are TRBV12-3 or TRBV12-4 and TRBJ2-7; a possible D gene is TRBD1 (5 bases). V lost 6 bases and J 2 bases, leaving 11 bases between the germline ends. This CDR3 is built from 13 residues. The CDR3 reads CASSRALPYEQYF. As DNA, the CDR3 is TGTGCCAGCAGCAGGGCCCTACCCTACGAGCAGTACTTC.

Concerning this clonotype: Compared with germline, one end of the junction differs, possibly owing to a read error. This sequence joins TRBV20-1 and TRBJ2-1; D call uncertain. Germline CDR1 is DFQATT and CDR2 is SNEGSKA (reference sequence). This CDR3 spans 12 amino acids. Written as DNA, the CDR3 is TGCAGTGCTAGATGGGGTGGTGCTGAGCAGCTCTTC. This gives the protein CSARWGGAEQLF.

As concerns this clonotype: The junction shows a germline mismatch at one end, possibly a read error. The chain recombines TRBV11-2 with TRBJ2-1; D tentatively reads TRBD1 or TRBD2 (5 bases each). The CDR3 has 14 residues. Germline V gene lookup returns CDR1 SGHAT and CDR2 FQNNGV. The CDR3 reads CASSSVPRGAKQFF. DNA of the CDR3: TGTGCCAGTAGCTCAGTTCCGAGAGGGGCCAAGCAGTTCTTC. The entire variable domain, with the rest obtained from reference TRBV11-2 and TRBJ2-1, is as follows: EAGVAQSPRYKIIEKRQSVAFWCNPISGHATLYWYQQILGQGPKLLIQFQNNGVVDDSQLPKDRFSAERLKGVDSTLKIQPAKLEDSAVYLCASSSVPRGAKQFFGPGTRLTVL.

This clonotype was detected only a few times. An end of the junction differs from the germline gene, which may be a read error. This chain joins TRBV6-2 or TRBV6-3 and TRBJ2-1; 9 positions agree with TRBD2. This CDR3 is built from 14 residues. The germline V gene has CDR1 MNHEY and CDR2 SVGEGT. CDR3 in amino acids: CASRVAGAYSEQFF. For the CDR3, the DNA is TGTGCCAGCAGAGTAGCGGGAGCCTACAGTGAGCAGTTCTTC.

By share of the sample, this clonotype is medium-sized. The V and J genes are TRBV11-3 and TRBJ2-2; a weak D match, TRBD1 (6 bases). This CDR3 is 16 amino acids long. Germline-derived CDR1 and CDR2 are SGHNT and YENEEA. Trimming took 1 base from V and 0 from J, leaving 9 bases between them. CDR3 nucleotide sequence: TGTGCCAGCAGCTTAGGGGCAGGGGCGAACACCGGGGAGCTGTTTTTT. It yields the protein CASSLGAGANTGELFF.

This clonotype has just a few counts. A much larger clonotype is one base distant, so this may be a read error. It is likely a read error, because the conserved phenylalanine at the end of the CDR3 is missing. The chain combines TRBV12-3 or TRBV12-4 with TRBJ2-7, with D maybe TRBD1 (6 bases). Trimming shortened V by 4 bases and J by 2 bases, and 18 bases separated the two germline ends. The CDR3 totals 16 residues. CDR3: CASSSGGSGYAYEQYL. As DNA, the CDR3 is TGTGCCAGCAGTTCTGGGGGCTCGGGGTACGCCTACGAGCAGTACCTC.

As for this clonotype: The final CDR3 position lacks the conserved phenylalanine or tryptophan, pointing to a likely read error. The rearrangement uses TRBV4-1 and TRBJ1-5; no reliable D call. V gave up 1 base and J gave up 4 bases, with 14 bases separating them. Per germline, CDR1 MGHRA and CDR2 YSYEKL. The CDR3 sequence is 16 residues long. The DNA of the CDR3 is TGCGCCAGCAGCCAAGCCCCGGTAGGGAGTAATCAGCCCCAGCATATT. This translates into CASSQAPVGSNQPQHI.

The chain carries TRBV6-6 and TRBJ2-1; 7 bases align to TRBD1. This CDR3 is built from 15 residues. The junction had 12 bases not matched to a gene; V was cut back by 7 bases and J by 6 bases. CDR1 and CDR2 (germline): MNHNY, SVGAGI (reference sequence). CDR3 nucleotide sequence: TGTGCCAGCACTTTACGTTACAGGGGACGCAATGAGCAGTTCTTC. This gives the protein CASTLRYRGRNEQFF.

This clonotype was seen repeatedly, ten times or more. CDR3 bases: TGTGCCAGCAGTGACTTGGGTGAAAAACTGTTTTTT. Translated: CASSDLGEKLFF. The J gene is TRBJ1-4, the V gene TRBV2; D not certain. The CDR3 contains 12 residues. Germline CDR1 SNHLY, CDR2 FYNNEI. Trimming took 3 bases from V and 7 from J, leaving 6 bases between them.

The rearrangement uses TRBV6-1 and TRBJ2-5; 7 bases fit TRBD1. Germline loops: CDR1 MNHNS, CDR2 SASEGT. J was trimmed by 4 bases and V by 7 bases; bases with no gene match: 6. CDR3 size: 13 residues. The CDR3 reads CASNVGQVETQYF. CDR3 DNA sequence: TGTGCCAGCAATGTAGGACAGGTAGAGACCCAGTACTTC.

V is TRBV29-1 and J is TRBJ1-1; unclear D gene. Trimming left V 7 bases short and J 7 bases short, with 13 bases between. Germline CDR1 reads SQVTM; CDR2 reads ANQGSEA. This CDR3 is 11 amino acids long. CDR3 loop: CSAVLGSEAFF. The CDR3 DNA follows: TGCAGCGCAGTGTTGGGCAGTGAAGCTTTCTTT. The complete variable domain, with remaining parts taken from reference TRBV29-1 and TRBJ1-1, reads SAVISQKPSRDICQRGTSLTIQCQVDSQVTMMFWYRQQPGQSLTLIATANQGSEATYESGFVIDKFPISRPNLTFSTLTVSNMSPEDSSIYLCSAVLGSEAFFGQGTRLTVV.

About this clonotype itself: One end of the junction does not line up with germline, which may come from a read error. The J gene is TRBJ2-1, the V gene TRBV11-3; TRBD2 might be the D (6 bases). This CDR3 spans 14 amino acids. The germline V gene has CDR1 SGHNT and CDR2 YENEEA. The CDR3 region is CAGGRTTTSTEQIF. In DNA, the CDR3 is TGTGCCGGCGGACGGACTACTACGTCTACTGAGCAGATCTTC.

The gene calls are TRBV29-1 and TRBJ2-7, with TRBD1 matching 11 bases. Germline lookup yields CDR1 SQVTM and CDR2 ANQGSEA. The CDR3 spans 13 residues. The ends lost 7 bases at V and 3 bases at J; junction bases unmatched: 5. The CDR3 region has the DNA TGCAGCGACTTGGGACAGGGGGTCTACGAGCAGTACTTC. It yields the protein CSDLGQGVYEQYF.

This clonotype has only one observation. One junction end disagrees with the germline gene, perhaps due to a read error. The rearrangement joins TRBV11-1 to TRBJ2-2, with a weak D call TRBD2 (5 bases). There are 16 residues in the CDR3. The germline V gene has CDR1 SGHAT and CDR2 FQDESV (reference sequence). In nucleotides, the CDR3 is TGTGCCAGCAGCCTGATCGCACGCAAGAACACCGGGGAGCTGTTGTTT. Its translation: CASSLIARKNTGELLF.

The rearrangement links TRBV12-3 or TRBV12-4 to TRBJ2-7; D is unclear. V was cut by 6 bases and J by 5 bases, with 20 bases left in between. The CDR3 has 15 residues. The CDR3 is CASRSTVASADEQYF. CDR3 DNA sequence: TGTGCCAGCAGGTCGACCGTGGCTAGTGCGGACGAGCAGTACTTC.

About this clonotype: The junction and the germline gene differ at one end; a read error may be behind it. The V call is TRBV20-1, the J call TRBJ1-1; D uncertain. The CDR3 has 12 residues. Germline CDR1 DFQATT, CDR2 SNEGSKA (reference sequence). The chain's CDR3 is CRAIVPLTEAFF. The CDR3 coding sequence is TGCAGAGCTATAGTTCCCCTCACTGAAGCTTTCTTT.

This clonotype was observed a handful of times. A much larger clone differs from this one at a single base, so this may be a read error. This rearrangement joins TRBV7-8 to TRBJ2-5; 9 bases line up with TRBD2. The CDR3 totals 17 residues. After removal of 0 bases from V and 4 bases from J, the junction contained 9 bases not matched to a gene. Germline-derived CDR1 and CDR2 are SGHVS and FQNEAQ. CDR3 coding DNA: TGTGCCAGCAGCTTAGCGCTGTTAGCGGGGGAGCGAGAGACCCAGTACTTC. Amino acids: CASSLALLAGERETQYF. The full variable domain, rest sourced from reference TRBV7-8 and TRBJ2-5, is GAGVSQSPRYKVAKRGQDVALRCDPISGHVSLFWYQQALGQGPEFLTYFQNEAQLDKSGLPSDRFFAERPEGSVSTLKIQRTQQEDSAVYLCASSLALLAGERETQYFGPGTRLLVL.

This clonotype was counted only a few times. The chain has TRBV28 and TRBJ2-1; 10 bases line up with TRBD2. Per germline, CDR1 MDHEN and CDR2 SYDVKM. This CDR3 is built from 15 residues. Trimming cost V 6 bases and J 0 bases; bases outside gene matches: 2. Here the CDR3 reads CASRSSGSSYNEQFF. The CDR3 DNA reads TGTGCCAGCAGGTCTAGCGGGAGCTCCTACAATGAGCAGTTCTTC.

J is TRBJ2-3 and V is TRBV7-8; D is unresolved. This CDR3 contains 16 residues. V lost 6 bases, J lost 2 bases, and 18 bases lay in between. CDR1 and CDR2 from the germline V gene are SGHVS and FQNEAQ. DNA for the CDR3: TGTGCCAGCAGGCCTGAATTAGTGCATCTCACAGATACGCAGTATTTT. Translating it yields CASRPELVHLTDTQYF.